This T cell receptor (beta chain) was obtained from a study of cytomegalovirus exposure and HLA in healthy donors. V was cut by 1 base and J by 8 bases, with 12 bases left in between. The germline gives CDR1 SGHRS, CDR2 YFSETQ. The CDR3 totals 14 residues. In the PCR, 60 Vbeta and 13 Jbeta primers were used. Sequencing used immunoSEQ multiplex PCR; TCRdb keeps in-frame clones, though not all of them. The sample lists about 140,000 clones, roughly 75% seen once, with over 4% in the top ten. The material sequenced was PBMCs. The TCR sequence derives from a man under 40 in good health. The rearrangement links TRBV5-1 to TRBJ1-4, with D possibly TRBD1 on 5 matching bases. As DNA, the CDR3 is TGCGCCAGCAGCTTGACCGGGGGGGAAGAAAAACTGTTTTTT. Translated: CASSLTGGEEKLFF.